This TCR beta chain was identified during a study of cytomegalovirus exposure and HLA in healthy donors. Study in general: A later analysis reported the 90 to 150 validation repertoires used the same platform as the approximately 670 first-cohort repertoires.

Sequenced by immunoSEQ multiplex PCR; TCRdb stores in-frame clones only, minus some. The sample records some 83,000 clones, around 94% being singletons. As for this clone: Its specificity is not known.

Study-level points and caveats: For most TCR sequences rarity was the rule, although some public TCRs occurred in many donors. CMV antigen specificity was confirmed in vitro for a few CMV-associated chains.

From germline, CDR1 is GTSNPN and CDR2 SVGIG (reference sequence). The CDR3 totals 13 residues. Deletions cut 2 bases from V and 0 bases from J, with 8 bases between. The source is a woman in her late teens or twenties in good health and CMV-seronegative. J is TRBJ2-7 and V is TRBV30; no definite D call. The sample was PBMCs. The CDR3 loop is CAWSFGGSYEQYF. CDR3 bases: TGTGCCTGGAGTTTTGGCGGCTCCTACGAGCAGTACTTC.